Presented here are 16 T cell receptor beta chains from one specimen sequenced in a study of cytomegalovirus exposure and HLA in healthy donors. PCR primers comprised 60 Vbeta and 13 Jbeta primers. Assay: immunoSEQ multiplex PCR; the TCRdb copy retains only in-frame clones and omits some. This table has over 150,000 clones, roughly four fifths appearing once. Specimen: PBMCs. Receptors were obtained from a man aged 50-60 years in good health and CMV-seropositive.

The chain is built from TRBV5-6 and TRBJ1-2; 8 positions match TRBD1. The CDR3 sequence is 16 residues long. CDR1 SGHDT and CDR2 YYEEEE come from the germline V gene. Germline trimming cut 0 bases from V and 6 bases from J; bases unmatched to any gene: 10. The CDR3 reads CASSLAPTGVNHGYTF. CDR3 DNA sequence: TGTGCCAGCAGCTTGGCCCCGACAGGGGTTAATCATGGCTACACCTTC.

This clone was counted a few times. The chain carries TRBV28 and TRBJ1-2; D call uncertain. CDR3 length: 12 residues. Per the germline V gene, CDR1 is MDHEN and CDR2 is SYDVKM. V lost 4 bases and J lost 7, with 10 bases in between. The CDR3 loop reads CASSSLPAGYTF. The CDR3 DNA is TGTGCCAGCAGTTCCCTACCTGCTGGCTACACCTTC.

DNA for the CDR3: TGTGCCAGCAGTCGGACACGCCAAGAGACCCAGTACTTC. It translates to CASSRTRQETQYF. The genes are TRBV6-6 and TRBJ2-5; D may be TRBD1 (5 bases). The germline V and J ends were trimmed by 5 bases and 1 base, with 8 bases remaining between them. There are 13 residues in the CDR3. Germline CDR1 is MNHNY and CDR2 is SVGAGI (reference sequence).

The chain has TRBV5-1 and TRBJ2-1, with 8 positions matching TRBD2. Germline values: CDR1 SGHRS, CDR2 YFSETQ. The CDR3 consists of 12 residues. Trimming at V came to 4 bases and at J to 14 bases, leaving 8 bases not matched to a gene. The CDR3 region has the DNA TGCGCCAGCAGCCCGGGACTAGGTTGGGAGTTCTTC. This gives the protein CASSPGLGWEFF. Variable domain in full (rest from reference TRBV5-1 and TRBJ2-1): KAGVTQTPRYLIKTRGQQVTLSCSPISGHRSVSWYQQTPGQGLQFLFEYFSETQRNKGNFPGRFSGRQFSNSRSEMNVSTLELGDSALYLCASSPGLGWEFFGPGTRLTVL.

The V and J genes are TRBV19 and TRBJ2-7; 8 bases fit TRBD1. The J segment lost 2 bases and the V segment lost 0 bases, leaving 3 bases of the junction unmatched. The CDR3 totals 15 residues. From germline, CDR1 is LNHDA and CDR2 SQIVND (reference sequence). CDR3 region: CASSIEGGQAYEQYF. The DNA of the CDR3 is TGTGCCAGTAGTATAGAGGGGGGACAGGCCTACGAGCAGTACTTC.

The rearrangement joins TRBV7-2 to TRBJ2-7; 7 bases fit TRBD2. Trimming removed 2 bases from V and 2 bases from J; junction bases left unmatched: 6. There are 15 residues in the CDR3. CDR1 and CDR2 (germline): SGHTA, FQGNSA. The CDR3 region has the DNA TGTGCCAGCAGCTTAAAGGGAGGGTACGCCTACGAGCAGTACTTC. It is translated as CASSLKGGYAYEQYF.

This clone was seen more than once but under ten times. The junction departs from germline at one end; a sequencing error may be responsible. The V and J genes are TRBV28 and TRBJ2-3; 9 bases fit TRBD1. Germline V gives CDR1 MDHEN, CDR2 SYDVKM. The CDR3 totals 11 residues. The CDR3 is CASSQRDRADF. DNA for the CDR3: TGTGCCAGCAGTCAACGGGACAGGGCGGATTTT.

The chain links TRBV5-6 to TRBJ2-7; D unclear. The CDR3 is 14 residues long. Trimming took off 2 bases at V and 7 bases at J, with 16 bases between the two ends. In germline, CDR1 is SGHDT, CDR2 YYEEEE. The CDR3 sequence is CASSFLTARPEQYF. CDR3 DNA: TGTGCCAGCAGCTTTTTGACTGCACGTCCTGAGCAGTACTTC.

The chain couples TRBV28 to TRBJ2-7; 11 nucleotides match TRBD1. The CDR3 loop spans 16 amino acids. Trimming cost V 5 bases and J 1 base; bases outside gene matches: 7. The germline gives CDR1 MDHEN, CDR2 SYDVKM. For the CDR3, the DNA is TGTGCCAGCAGTCAATGGGACAGGGGGACATCCTACGAGCAGTACTTC. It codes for CASSQWDRGTSYEQYF.

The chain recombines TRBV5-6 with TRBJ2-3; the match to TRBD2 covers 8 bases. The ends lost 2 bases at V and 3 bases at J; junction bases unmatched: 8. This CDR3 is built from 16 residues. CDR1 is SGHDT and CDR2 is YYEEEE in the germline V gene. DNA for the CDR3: TGTGCCAGCAGCTTACGGGGGGGCCAGCAAACAGATACGCAGTATTTT. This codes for CASSLRGGQQTDTQYF.

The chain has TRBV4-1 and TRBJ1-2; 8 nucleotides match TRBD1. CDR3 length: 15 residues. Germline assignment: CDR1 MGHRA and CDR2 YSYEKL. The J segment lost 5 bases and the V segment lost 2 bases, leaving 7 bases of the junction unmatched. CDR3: CASSQQNTGGYGYTF. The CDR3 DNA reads TGCGCCAGCAGCCAACAAAATACAGGGGGTTATGGCTACACCTTC.

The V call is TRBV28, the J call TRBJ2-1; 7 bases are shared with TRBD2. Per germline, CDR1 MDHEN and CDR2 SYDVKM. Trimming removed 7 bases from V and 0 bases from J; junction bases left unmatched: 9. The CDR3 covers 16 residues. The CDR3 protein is CASTFTLAASYNEQFF. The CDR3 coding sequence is TGTGCCAGCACCTTTACCCTAGCGGCCTCCTACAATGAGCAGTTCTTC.

Here the CDR3 DNA reads TGTGCCAGTAGCACGAGAGCGGGGGCCTACGAGCAGTACTTC. Its translation is CASSTRAGAYEQYF. The J gene is TRBJ2-7, the V gene TRBV19; 8 bases line up with TRBD2. The V and J ends lost 6 bases and 2 bases, in that order; junction bases with no gene match: 6. The CDR3 length is 14 residues. Germline V gives CDR1 LNHDA, CDR2 SQIVND (reference sequence).

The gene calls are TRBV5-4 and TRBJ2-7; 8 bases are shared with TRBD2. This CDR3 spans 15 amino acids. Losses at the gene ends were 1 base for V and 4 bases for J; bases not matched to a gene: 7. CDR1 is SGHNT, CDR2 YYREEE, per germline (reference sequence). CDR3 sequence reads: CASSLPGRAGYEQYF. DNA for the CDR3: TGTGCCAGCAGCTTGCCCGGGAGGGCCGGGTACGAGCAGTACTTC.

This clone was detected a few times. The CDR3 nucleotides are TGTGCCAGCAGTCCCGGGACCCCGGGGGATGGCTACACCTTC. Amino acids: CASSPGTPGDGYTF. This chain uses TRBV6-5 with TRBJ1-2, with D possibly TRBD1 on 5 matching bases. The length of the CDR3 is 14 residues. V lost 5 bases to trimming and J lost 6 bases, with 16 bases between them. CDR1 is MNHEY and CDR2 is SVGAGI in the germline V gene.

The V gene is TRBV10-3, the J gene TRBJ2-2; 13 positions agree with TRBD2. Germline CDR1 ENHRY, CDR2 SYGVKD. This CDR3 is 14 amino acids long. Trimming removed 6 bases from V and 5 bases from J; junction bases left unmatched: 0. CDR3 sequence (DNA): TGTGCCATCAGGGGACTAGCGGGGACCGGGGAGCTGTTTTTT. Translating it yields CAIRGLAGTGELFF.